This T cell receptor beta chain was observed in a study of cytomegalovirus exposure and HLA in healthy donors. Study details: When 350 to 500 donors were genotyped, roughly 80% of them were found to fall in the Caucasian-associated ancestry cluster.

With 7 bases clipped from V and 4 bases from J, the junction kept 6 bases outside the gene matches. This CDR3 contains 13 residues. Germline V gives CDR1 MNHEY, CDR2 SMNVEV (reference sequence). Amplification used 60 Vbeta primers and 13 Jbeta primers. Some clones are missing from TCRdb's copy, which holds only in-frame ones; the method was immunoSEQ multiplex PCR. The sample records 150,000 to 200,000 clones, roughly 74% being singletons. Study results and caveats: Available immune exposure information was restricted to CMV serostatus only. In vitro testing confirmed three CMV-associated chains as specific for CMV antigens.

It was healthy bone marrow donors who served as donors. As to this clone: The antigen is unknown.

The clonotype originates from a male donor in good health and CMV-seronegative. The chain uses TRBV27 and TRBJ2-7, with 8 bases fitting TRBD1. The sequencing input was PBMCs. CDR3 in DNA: TGTGCCAGCATTGACAGGGGAAGTTACGAGCAGTACTTC. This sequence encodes CASIDRGSYEQYF.